This T cell receptor (beta chain) emerged from a study of T-cell reconstitution after alpha-beta-depleted transplantation in children. For TCRbeta, the library was prepared with unique molecular identifiers. TCRdb reanalysed the PCR reads using MiXCR and keeps one entry per CDR3 protein. Of some 640,000 distinct CDR3 sequences in the sample, around 17% were seen once. This material consisted of PBMCs from the stem cell graft donor, taken from the stem cell graft. This TCR came from a human donor who donated a stem cell graft to a child with acute myeloid leukemia.

This CDR3 reads CASRPDRGRNQPQHF. CDR3 nucleotide sequence: TGTGCCAGCAGACCTGACAGGGGGCGAAATCAGCCCCAGCATTTT. The chain recombines TRBV6-1 with TRBJ1-5; 10 bases match TRBD1. The V segment lost 6 bases and the J segment 4 bases; nucleotides outside the gene matches: 6. This CDR3 has 15 residues. The germline CDR1 and CDR2 sequences are MNHNS and SASEGT.